This TCR beta chain was captured by sequencing in a study of shared T cell receptors in the human thymus. Sequencing was performed with immunoSEQ multiplex PCR; in TCRdb, only in-frame clones are kept and a portion is missing. The profile covers approximately 490,000 clones, with approximately 80% appearing a single time and about 0.013% taken by the ten largest. The sample was also linked to a second study, of human thymus T cells. From that report: Resections from corrective heart surgery provided thymus tissue. Related research described thymic repertoires that were highly overlapping among unrelated individuals.

This receptor was identified in a boy under three years old with a congenital heart defect. The sequenced sample was thymocytes.

The CDR3 DNA follows: TGTGCCAGCAGTGAAGGGGGCGGGACTAGCCTTCAAGAGACCCAGTACTTC. It yields the protein CASSEGGGTSLQETQYF. This chain links TRBV25-1 with TRBJ2-5; 9 positions agree with TRBD2. J lost 2 bases, V lost 2 bases, and 9 bases had no gene match. Germline V gene lookup returns CDR1 MGHDK and CDR2 SYGVNS. The CDR3 contains 17 residues.